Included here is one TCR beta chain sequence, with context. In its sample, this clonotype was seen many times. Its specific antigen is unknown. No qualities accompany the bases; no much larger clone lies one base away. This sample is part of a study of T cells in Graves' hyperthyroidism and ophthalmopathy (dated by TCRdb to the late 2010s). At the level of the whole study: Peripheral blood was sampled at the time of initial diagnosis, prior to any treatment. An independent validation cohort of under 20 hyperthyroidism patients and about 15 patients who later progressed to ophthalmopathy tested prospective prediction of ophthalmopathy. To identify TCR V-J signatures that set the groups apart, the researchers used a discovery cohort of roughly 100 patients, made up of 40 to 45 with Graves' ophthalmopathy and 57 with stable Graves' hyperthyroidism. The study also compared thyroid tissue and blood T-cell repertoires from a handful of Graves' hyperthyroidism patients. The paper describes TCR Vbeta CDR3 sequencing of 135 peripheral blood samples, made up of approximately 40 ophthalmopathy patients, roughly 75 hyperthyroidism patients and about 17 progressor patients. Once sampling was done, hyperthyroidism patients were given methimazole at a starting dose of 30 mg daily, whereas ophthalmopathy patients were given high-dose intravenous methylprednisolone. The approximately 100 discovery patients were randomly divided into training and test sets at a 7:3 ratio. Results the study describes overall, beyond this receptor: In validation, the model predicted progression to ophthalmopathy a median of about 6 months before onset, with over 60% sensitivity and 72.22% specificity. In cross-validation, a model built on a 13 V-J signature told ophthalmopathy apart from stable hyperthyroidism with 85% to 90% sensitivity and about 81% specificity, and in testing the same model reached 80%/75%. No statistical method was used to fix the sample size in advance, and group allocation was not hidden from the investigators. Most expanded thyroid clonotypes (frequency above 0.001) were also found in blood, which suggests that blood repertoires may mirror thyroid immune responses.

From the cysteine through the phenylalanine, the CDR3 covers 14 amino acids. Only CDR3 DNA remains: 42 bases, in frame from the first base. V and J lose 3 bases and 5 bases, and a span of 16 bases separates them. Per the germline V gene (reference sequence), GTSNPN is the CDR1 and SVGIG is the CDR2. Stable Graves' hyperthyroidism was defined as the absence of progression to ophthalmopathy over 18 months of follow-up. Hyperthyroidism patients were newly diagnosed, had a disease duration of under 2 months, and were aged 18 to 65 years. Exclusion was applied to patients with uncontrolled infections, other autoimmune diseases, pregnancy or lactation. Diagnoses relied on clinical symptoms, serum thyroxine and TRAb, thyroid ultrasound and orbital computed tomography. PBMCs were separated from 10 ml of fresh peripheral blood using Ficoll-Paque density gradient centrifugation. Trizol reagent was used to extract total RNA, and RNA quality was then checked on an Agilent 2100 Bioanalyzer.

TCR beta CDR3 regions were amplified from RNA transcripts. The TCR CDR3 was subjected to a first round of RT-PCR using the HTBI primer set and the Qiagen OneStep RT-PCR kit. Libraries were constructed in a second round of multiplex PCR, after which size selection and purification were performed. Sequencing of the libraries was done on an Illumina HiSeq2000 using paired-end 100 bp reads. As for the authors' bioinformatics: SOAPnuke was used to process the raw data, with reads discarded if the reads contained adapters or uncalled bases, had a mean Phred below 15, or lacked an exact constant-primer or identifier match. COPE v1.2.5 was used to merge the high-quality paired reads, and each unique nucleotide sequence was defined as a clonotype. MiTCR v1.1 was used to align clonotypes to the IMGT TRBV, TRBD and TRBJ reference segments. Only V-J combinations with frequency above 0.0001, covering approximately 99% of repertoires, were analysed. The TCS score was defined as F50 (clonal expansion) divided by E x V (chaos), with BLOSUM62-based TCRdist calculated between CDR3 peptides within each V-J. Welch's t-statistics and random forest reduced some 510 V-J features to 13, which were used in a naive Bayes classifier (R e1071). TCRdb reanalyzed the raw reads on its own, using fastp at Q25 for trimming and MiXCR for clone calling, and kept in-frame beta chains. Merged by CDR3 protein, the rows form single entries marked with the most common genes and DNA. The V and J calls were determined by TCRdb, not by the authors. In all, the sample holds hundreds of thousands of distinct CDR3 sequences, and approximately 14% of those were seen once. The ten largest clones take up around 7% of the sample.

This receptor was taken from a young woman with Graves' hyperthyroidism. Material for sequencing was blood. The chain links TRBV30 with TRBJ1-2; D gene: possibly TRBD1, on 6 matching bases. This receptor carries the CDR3 CAWRRQDLKYGYTF. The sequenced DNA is TGTGCCTGGAGAAGACAGGATTTAAAGTATGGCTACACCTTC. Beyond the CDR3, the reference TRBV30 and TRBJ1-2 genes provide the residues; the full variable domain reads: SQTIHQWPATLVQPVGSPLSLECTVEGTSNPNLYWYRQAAGRGLQLLFYSVGIGQISSEVPQNLSASRPQDRQFILSSKKLLLSDSGFYLCAWRRQDLKYGYTFGSGTRLTVV.